The clone carrying this TCR beta chain has a count of ten or more. Its cognate antigen is unknown. The data originate from a study of read filtering for tumor transcriptome and immune sequencing. For the study at large: Revised staging placed roughly 8 patients in R-ISS I, roughly 17 in II, more than 5 in III. Whole-transcriptome libraries were prepared after DNase treatment. General study points: IR-seq and RNA-seq agreed better without single-read clonotypes. Compared with RNA-seq, IR-seq gave much higher clonotype depth and reliability.

The CDR3 runs 16 residues. Germline V CDR1 and CDR2: LNHDA, SQIVND (reference sequence). The germline V and J ends were trimmed by 6 bases and 6 bases, with 21 bases remaining between them. The library was built from about 400 ng RNA with molecular barcoded adaptors for alpha/delta and beta/gamma chains. TCRdb re-derived calls from the reads in MiXCR, one entry per CDR3 protein. The repertoire holds fewer than 90,000 distinct CDR3 sequences, around an eighth seen once, with about 15% in the top ten. Specimen: a population of CD138-negative cells sorted from bone marrow. This TCR was sampled from a donor at least 40 years old with multiple myeloma. The rearrangement uses TRBV19 and TRBJ2-1, with a tentative D call TRBD1 (5 bases). In DNA, the CDR3 is TGTGCCAGTAGCCCTTCTAGGGGCCGTTTGTCCAATGAGCAGTTCTTC. This sequence encodes CASSPSRGRLSNEQFF.